This TCR beta chain was sequenced in a study of shared clonotypes between healthy human individuals. The authors divided CD4+ cells into CD45RA+ naive and CD45RA-negative memory subsets. Sequencing was performed with immunoSEQ multiplex PCR; in TCRdb, only in-frame clones are kept and a portion is missing. The profile covers millions of clones, with 90% to 95% appearing a single time and roughly 0.14% taken by the ten largest. Sequencing was done on a sample of naive CD4+ T cells sorted from blood. Subset indicated: CD45RA+ positively selected. This receptor was obtained from a man younger than 35 in good health.

The CDR3 DNA is TGCGCCAGCAGAGTGGGGACAGACTATGGCTACACCTTC. This gives the protein CASRVGTDYGYTF. The chain employs TRBV5-1 and TRBJ1-2; TRBD1 matches 7 bases. The CDR3 totals 13 residues. Unmatched junction bases numbered 4, after V lost 5 bases and J lost 3 bases. CDR1 and CDR2 (germline): SGHRS, YFSETQ.